The T cell receptor beta chain described here comes from a study of graft-versus-host responses after intestinal transplantation. Overall study context: Grafts were multivisceral, liver-intestinal, or isolated intestinal. Each recipient received anti-thymocyte globulin induction, then tacrolimus and steroids for 3 to 4 years.

The protocol was immunoSEQ multiplex PCR, while the TCRdb copy is restricted to in-frame clones and leaves out a portion. Altogether under 85,000 clones are present, 90% being singletons, with the ten largest covering about 1.3%. V was cut by 3 bases and J by 6 bases, with 16 bases left in between. The CDR3 has 16 amino acids. From germline, CDR1 is SGHRS and CDR2 YFSETQ. With respect to this clone: Its target is unknown.

Study-wide points: Peak circulating GvH clone levels were associated with early post-transplant HvG declines. Present in recipient marrow, GvH clones included some that appeared first in ileum or blood.

Here the sequenced sample was unstimulated CD8+ T cells sorted from spleen or lymph node cells, taken before intestinal transplant. This chain uses TRBV5-1 with TRBJ1-6; D may be TRBD1 (5 bases). The sequence was collected from a human donor who received an intestinal transplant. CDR3 coding DNA: TGCGCCAGCAGCTGGGGGGGGGTATCGCGTAATTCACCCCTCCACTTT. Translating gives CASSWGGVSRNSPLHF. The whole variable domain, remainder taken from reference TRBV5-1 and TRBJ1-6, is KAGVTQTPRYLIKTRGQQVTLSCSPISGHRSVSWYQQTPGQGLQFLFEYFSETQRNKGNFPGRFSGRQFSNSRSEMNVSTLELGDSALYLCASSWGGVSRNSPLHFGNGTRLTVT.